Only a few counts were recorded for the clone carrying this T cell receptor beta chain. Its cognate antigen is unknown. This sample is part of a study of beta chain features in type 1 diabetes. The whole isolated RNA underwent reverse transcription, so sequencing captured expressed TCRB transcripts. Assay: immunoSEQ multiplex PCR; the TCRdb copy retains only in-frame clones and omits some. There are 45,000 to 60,000 clones in the sample; around 40% occur only once, and approximately 0.13% lies in the top ten. This CDR3 is built from 14 residues. Trimming removed 4 bases at V and 4 bases at J, with 12 bases between. CDR1 and CDR2 from the germline V gene are SGHRS and YFSETQ. Study-wide points: Cells expressing TCR highly could be over-represented by cDNA sequencing. Moderate yet significant TCRB CDR3 shortening was seen in Type 1 diabetes patients in all four CD4+ subsets.

The sequenced sample was stem cell memory CD4+ T cells from blood. The chain employs TRBV5-1 and TRBJ1-3; D is possibly TRBD1 (6 bases). This sequence was found in a young man with type 1 diabetes. CDR3 protein: CASSGTGSGNTIYF. DNA of the CDR3: TGCGCCAGCAGCGGAACAGGGTCAGGAAACACCATATATTTT.